These T cell receptor beta chains were read from a single sample in a study of cytomegalovirus exposure and HLA in healthy donors. Sequenced by immunoSEQ multiplex PCR; TCRdb stores in-frame clones only, minus some. The sample includes some 130,000 clones, more than 75% seen only once; the top ten take about 7.4%. The source material was PBMCs. The receptors originated from a woman between 50 and 59 years old in good health and CMV-seropositive. CDR3s include the opening cysteine and the closing phenylalanine or tryptophan. The order of the fields is clone size, V gene, J gene, D gene, CDR3 protein, CDR3 DNA. D genes are given only for firm matches. Where a row states a size, it is once, few, many or the class of an expanded clone; other rows omit it.

size: -; V: TRBV5-8; J: TRBJ2-5; D: -; CDR3: CASIRTYQGETQYF; DNA: TGTGCCAGCATACGGACTTACCAAGGGGAGACCCAGTACTTC
size: -; V: TRBV9; J: TRBJ1-3; D: -; CDR3: CASSVEGRGDTIYF; DNA: TGTGCCAGCAGCGTAGAGGGGCGCGGGGACACCATATATTTT
size: once; V: TRBV5-1; J: TRBJ2-1; D: TRBD2; CDR3: CASSFASGSNEQFF; DNA: TGCGCCAGCAGCTTCGCTAGCGGGAGCAATGAGCAGTTCTTC
size: -; V: TRBV11-2; J: TRBJ2-2; D: -; CDR3: CASSFRRGGELFF; DNA: TGTGCCAGCAGCTTTCGCAGGGGCGGGGAGCTGTTTTTT
size: -; V: TRBV19; J: TRBJ1-1; D: -; CDR3: CASSINGGLNTEAFF; DNA: TGTGCCAGTAGTATCAACGGGGGGCTGAACACTGAAGCTTTCTTT
size: once; V: TRBV5-4; J: TRBJ1-4; D: -; CDR3: CASSLILIAGAEKLFF; DNA: TGTGCCAGCAGCTTGATTCTTATAGCAGGGGCTGAAAAACTGTTTTTT
size: -; V: TRBV30; J: TRBJ2-6; D: -; CDR3: CAWRQSSGANGLTF; DNA: TGTGCCTGGAGACAGAGCTCTGGGGCCAACGGCCTGACTTTC
size: once; V: TRBV7-6; J: TRBJ2-5; D: -; CDR3: CASSFSGSGTQYF; DNA: TGTGCCAGCAGCTTCTCGGGGTCTGGGACCCAGTACTTC
size: once; V: TRBV6-5; J: TRBJ2-2; D: -; CDR3: CASSYRGATGELFF; DNA: TGTGCCAGCAGTTACCGGGGGGCCACCGGGGAGCTGTTTTTT
size: -; V: TRBV10-1; J: TRBJ1-3; D: -; CDR3: CASRVYGNTIYF; DNA: TGCGCCAGCAGAGTCTACGGAAACACCATATATTTT
size: -; V: TRBV28; J: TRBJ1-1; D: TRBD1; CDR3: CASSSPFRDRGQWNTEAFF; DNA: TGTGCCAGCAGTAGTCCTTTTAGGGACAGGGGGCAGTGGAACACTGAAGCTTTCTTT
size: -; V: TRBV6-5; J: TRBJ2-5; D: -; CDR3: CASRGGGKETQYF; DNA: TGTGCCAGCAGGGGAGGAGGGAAAGAGACCCAGTACTTC
size: -; V: TRBV7-8; J: TRBJ2-1; D: TRBD2; CDR3: CASSLRRLAVRNEQFF; DNA: TGTGCCAGCAGCTTACGAAGACTAGCCGTTAGAAATGAGCAGTTCTTC
size: -; V: TRBV6-6; J: TRBJ2-7; D: TRBD1; CDR3: CASRTGGYEQYF; DNA: TGTGCCAGCCGGACAGGGGGATACGAGCAGTACTTC
size: -; V: TRBV9; J: TRBJ2-1; D: -; CDR3: CASSVAVAPYNEQFF; DNA: TGTGCCAGCAGCGTAGCGGTAGCCCCATACAATGAGCAGTTCTTC
size: -; V: TRBV5-5; J: TRBJ1-1; D: -; CDR3: CASSFSANTEAFF; DNA: TGTGCCAGCAGCTTTAGCGCGAACACTGAAGCTTTCTTT
size: -; V: TRBV10-1; J: TRBJ1-3; D: -; CDR3: CASSGTANLPSGNTIYF; DNA: TGCGCCAGCAGTGGGACAGCGAATTTACCCTCTGGAAACACCATATATTTT
size: few; V: TRBV7-2; J: TRBJ2-7; D: TRBD2; CDR3: CASSYRLAGAYEQYF; DNA: TGTGCCAGCAGCTACCGACTAGCGGGGGCCTACGAGCAGTACTTC
size: -; V: TRBV7-2; J: TRBJ2-3; D: TRBD1; CDR3: CASSSARGDTQYF; DNA: TGTGCCAGCAGCTCGGCCAGGGGGGATACGCAGTATTTT
size: -; V: TRBV18; J: TRBJ2-7; D: TRBD1; CDR3: CASSQGQGATQEQYF; DNA: TGTGCCAGCTCACAAGGACAGGGGGCTACTCAGGAGCAGTACTTC
size: -; V: TRBV7-2; J: TRBJ2-1; D: TRBD2; CDR3: CASSLSGLAGGEQFF; DNA: TGTGCCAGCAGCTTATCAGGGTTAGCGGGTGGTGAGCAGTTCTTC
size: -; V: TRBV9; J: TRBJ1-6; D: TRBD1; CDR3: CASSPRPGTGEGTYNSPLHF; DNA: TGTGCCAGCAGCCCACGTCCCGGGACAGGGGAAGGCACCTATAATTCACCCCTCCACTTT
size: -; V: TRBV27; J: TRBJ2-1; D: TRBD2; CDR3: CASSSSGTSGRRPNEQFF; DNA: TGTGCCAGCAGTTCGTCCGGGACTAGCGGGAGGAGGCCCAATGAGCAGTTCTTC
size: -; V: TRBV6-6; J: TRBJ2-5; D: -; CDR3: CASSLFLRETQYF; DNA: TGTGCCAGCAGCCTATTCCTTAGAGAGACCCAGTACTTC
size: -; V: TRBV7-2; J: TRBJ1-1; D: TRBD1; CDR3: CASSLRGPTEAFF; DNA: TGTGCCTCATCTCTCAGGGGGCCTACTGAAGCTTTCTTT
size: -; V: TRBV29-1; J: TRBJ1-5; D: TRBD1; CDR3: CSVAHGTGLNQPQHF; DNA: TGCAGCGTTGCACATGGGACAGGGCTTAATCAGCCCCAGCATTTT
size: -; V: TRBV5-8; J: TRBJ2-7; D: TRBD1; CDR3: CASVSRDRVRDEQYF; DNA: TGTGCCAGCGTTTCCCGGGACAGGGTTAGGGACGAGCAGTACTTC
size: -; V: TRBV28; J: TRBJ1-2; D: -; CDR3: CASTQGKDYGYTF; DNA: TGTGCCAGTACCCAGGGAAAGGACTATGGCTACACCTTC
size: -; V: TRBV9; J: TRBJ2-7; D: TRBD2; CDR3: CASSADPGLASYEQYF; DNA: TGTGCCAGCAGCGCCGACCCGGGACTAGCTTCGTACGAGCAGTACTTC
size: -; V: TRBV5-5; J: TRBJ1-5; D: -; CDR3: CASSLGGPREQPQHF; DNA: TGTGCCAGCAGCTTGGGAGGGCCAAGAGAACAGCCCCAGCATTTT
size: -; V: TRBV7-3; J: TRBJ1-2; D: TRBD1; CDR3: CASSQGAGGDGYTF; DNA: TGTGCCAGCAGCCAGGGGGCAGGGGGCGATGGCTACACCTTC
size: -; V: TRBV11-2; J: TRBJ2-5; D: TRBD1; CDR3: CASRGQGQETQYF; DNA: TGTGCCAGCAGGGGACAGGGCCAAGAGACCCAGTACTTC
size: -; V: TRBV5-1; J: TRBJ2-3; D: -; CDR3: CASSLGQATDTQYF; DNA: TGCGCCAGCAGCTTGGGGCAGGCAACAGATACGCAGTATTTT
size: once; V: TRBV7-9; J: TRBJ2-2; D: TRBD2; CDR3: CASSVSGRNTGELFF; DNA: TGTGCCAGCAGCGTCAGCGGGAGAAATACCGGGGAGCTGTTTTTT
size: -; V: TRBV29-1; J: TRBJ2-1; D: -; CDR3: CSVRAGRNEQFF; DNA: TGCAGCGTTCGCGCAGGGCGGAATGAGCAGTTCTTC
size: once; V: TRBV9; J: TRBJ1-2; D: TRBD1; CDR3: CASSGLTGRGHGYTF; DNA: TGTGCCAGCAGCGGATTGACAGGGCGAGGCCATGGCTACACCTTC
size: -; V: TRBV7-9; J: TRBJ2-3; D: TRBD1; CDR3: CASSQGTGRTDTQYF; DNA: TGTGCCAGCAGCCAAGGGACAGGGAGAACAGATACGCAGTATTTT
size: -; V: TRBV7-2; J: TRBJ1-2; D: TRBD1; CDR3: CASSLQGGTNYGYTF; DNA: TGTGCCAGCAGCCTACAGGGGGGGACTAACTATGGCTACACCTTC
size: -; V: TRBV11-1; J: TRBJ2-7; D: -; CDR3: CASSLGREGEQYF; DNA: TGTGCCAGCAGCTTGGGCAGGGAAGGTGAGCAGTACTTC
size: few; V: TRBV28; J: TRBJ2-7; D: TRBD2; CDR3: CASSRGGYSYEQYF; DNA: TGTGCCAGCAGTCGCGGGGGATACTCCTACGAGCAGTACTTC
size: -; V: TRBV10-2; J: TRBJ1-6; D: -; CDR3: CATQTDYYFNSPLHF; DNA: TGCGCCACTCAGACGGACTACTACTTTAATTCACCCCTCCACTTT
size: few; V: TRBV7-6; J: TRBJ1-2; D: -; CDR3: CASSLSQSYGYTF; DNA: TGTGCCAGCAGCTTGTCACAGTCCTATGGCTACACCTTC